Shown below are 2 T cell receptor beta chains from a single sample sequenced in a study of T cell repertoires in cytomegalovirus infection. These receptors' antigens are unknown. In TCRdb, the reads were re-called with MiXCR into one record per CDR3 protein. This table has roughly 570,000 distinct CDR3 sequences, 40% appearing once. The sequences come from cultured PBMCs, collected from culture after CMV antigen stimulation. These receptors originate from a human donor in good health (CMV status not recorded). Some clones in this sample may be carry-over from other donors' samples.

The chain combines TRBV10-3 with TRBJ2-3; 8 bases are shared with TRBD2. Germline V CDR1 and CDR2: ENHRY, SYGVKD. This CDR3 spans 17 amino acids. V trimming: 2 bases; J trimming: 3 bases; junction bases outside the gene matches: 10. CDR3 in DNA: TGTGCCATCAGTGAGAATAGCGGGAAGGGTAGAACAGATACGCAGTATTTT. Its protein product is CAISENSGKGRTDTQYF.

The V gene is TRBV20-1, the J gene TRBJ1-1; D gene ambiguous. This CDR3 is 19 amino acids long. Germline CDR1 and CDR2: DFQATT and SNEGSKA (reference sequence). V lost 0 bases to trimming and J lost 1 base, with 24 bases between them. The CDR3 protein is CSARDLKDSIAGKNTEAFF. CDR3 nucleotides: TGCAGTGCTAGAGATCTTAAGGACTCAATCGCCGGGAAGAACACTGAAGCTTTCTTT.